Below are 24 T cell receptor beta chains sequenced from a single sample in a study of CD8 T cells in ankylosing spondylitis. Notes on the study in general: A motif in TCR beta, a set of eight highly homologous variants, appeared characteristic of ankylosing spondylitis blood.

For these receptors, no antigen is known. TCRdb passed the 5' RACE reads through MiXCR, listing each CDR3 protein once. Among hundreds of thousands of distinct CDR3 sequences listed, over 9.5% were seen once. Sequencing was performed on blood, either unsorted or a sorted T cell fraction (not recorded which). These receptors were taken from a male donor with ankylosing spondylitis.

This chain uses TRBV5-1 with TRBJ2-3; D unresolved. CDR3 length: 16 residues. V was shortened by 4 bases and J by 4 bases, with 19 bases between the two germline ends. Germline V CDR1 and CDR2: SGHRS, YFSETQ. DNA of the CDR3: TGCGCCAGCAGCCTCAGCACCTCTAATGGCCCAGATACGCAGTATTTT. Its protein is CASSLSTSNGPDTQYF.

In this sample, this clonotype turned up a few times. This chain connects TRBV20-1 to TRBJ2-7; D is uncertain. Between the trimmed V and J ends, which lost 2 bases and 0 bases, there was a span of 11 bases. The germline V gene encodes CDR1 DFQATT and CDR2 SNEGSKA (reference sequence). The length of the CDR3 is 14 residues. Here the CDR3 reads CSARRQFRSYEQYF. The DNA for the CDR3 is TGCAGTGCTAGACGCCAGTTTCGCTCCTACGAGCAGTACTTC.

The V call is TRBV12-3 or TRBV12-4, the J call TRBJ2-7; 8 bases fit TRBD2. The CDR3 has 16 residues. J lost 7 bases, V lost 4 bases, and 15 bases had no gene match. The CDR3 here is CASSSSLAGYSGEQYF. CDR3 DNA: TGTGCCAGCAGTTCTTCTCTAGCGGGCTATTCGGGGGAGCAGTACTTC.

V is TRBV11-2 and J is TRBJ2-7; TRBD1 might be the D (6 bases). The V end lost 5 bases, the J end lost 5 bases, and 13 bases lay between the germline ends. The CDR3 sequence is 13 residues long. Per germline, CDR1 SGHAT and CDR2 FQNNGV. The CDR3, as DNA: TGTGCCAGCAGCCAGGGGTTATGGGACGAGCAGTACTTC. Its protein is CASSQGLWDEQYF.

This clonotype appeared a few times. The chain combines TRBV7-2 with TRBJ2-1; D tentatively fits TRBD1 or TRBD2 (7 bases each). The CDR3 has 17 residues. Germline CDR1 is SGHTA and CDR2 is FQGNSA. V lost 4 bases and J lost 3, with 19 bases in between. CDR3 sequence: CASSSRGGQGSYNEQFF. Written as DNA, the CDR3 is TGTGCCAGCAGCTCCAGGGGGGGGCAGGGGAGCTACAATGAGCAGTTCTTC.

This CDR3 is CASSQVYGRANSGELFF. The CDR3 nucleotides are TGCGCCAGCAGCCAAGTCTATGGGAGGGCCAACTCCGGGGAGCTGTTTTTT. This chain links TRBV4-1 with TRBJ2-2; 7 bases match TRBD2. CDR3 length: 17 residues. The junction had 11 bases not matched to a gene; V was cut back by 1 base and J by 6 bases. Germline lookup yields CDR1 MGHRA and CDR2 YSYEKL.

This clonotype showed up many times. The chain employs TRBV24-1 and TRBJ2-3, with D hard to call. There are 11 residues in the CDR3. CDR1 and CDR2 (germline): KGHDR, SFDVKD. Trimming left V 8 bases short and J 0 bases short, with 2 bases between. The CDR3 DNA follows: TGTGCCACCAAGAGCACAGATACGCAGTATTTT. Translating it yields CATKSTDTQYF.

In this sample, this clonotype turned up a few times. This chain links TRBV5-1 with TRBJ2-3, with TRBD2 matching over 13 bases. This CDR3 is 17 amino acids long. Germline V gives CDR1 SGHRS, CDR2 YFSETQ. V gave up 4 bases and J gave up 2 bases; unmatched junction bases: 7. The CDR3 coding sequence is TGCGCCAGCAGCGGGGGGACTAGCGGGGACTACACAGATACGCAGTATTTT. Its protein product is CASSGGTSGDYTDTQYF.

The chain is built from TRBV4-2 and TRBJ1-2; a weak D match, TRBD1 (6 bases). Germline V gives CDR1 LGHNA, CDR2 YNFKEQ. The V end was cut by 2 bases, the J end by 8 bases, with 12 bases between. The CDR3 totals 13 residues. This CDR3 reads CASSQPGVFGYTF. Written as DNA, the CDR3 is TGTGCCAGCAGCCAACCAGGGGTATTCGGCTACACCTTC.

This clonotype has just a few counts. This rearrangement joins TRBV6-1 to TRBJ1-3, with 7 nucleotides matching TRBD1. Losses at the gene ends were 8 bases for V and 5 bases for J; bases not matched to a gene: 9. The V gene's germline CDR1 is MNHNS and CDR2 SASEGT. The length of the CDR3 is 14 residues. This CDR3 is CASVPGGERNTIYF. The CDR3 DNA sequence: TGTGCCAGCGTACCAGGGGGTGAGAGAAACACCATATATTTT.

In the case of this clonotype: A read error may explain this, as a much larger clone is one base away. CDR3 in DNA: TGTGCCAGCAGTTACAACCCTGGGCCGAACACTGAACCTTTCTTT. It yields the protein CASSYNPGPNTEPFF. The chain couples TRBV6-5 to TRBJ1-1; D is unclear. The CDR3 is 15 amino acids. CDR1 is MNHEY, CDR2 SVGAGI, per germline.

J is TRBJ1-1 and V is TRBV6-5, with D perhaps matching TRBD1 (5 bases). CDR3 size: 14 residues. The V gene lost 3 bases and the J gene lost 8 bases, with 16 bases spanning the gap. In germline, CDR1 is MNHEY, CDR2 SVGAGI. CDR3 sequence reads: CASSYRDRQTEAFF. The CDR3 DNA reads TGTGCCAGCAGTTATCGAGATAGACAGACCGAAGCTTTCTTT.

V and J are TRBV3-1 and TRBJ2-4; no definite D call. The CDR3 has 15 amino acids. Trimming pared 1 base from V and 3 bases from J, leaving 10 bases between. The germline gives CDR1 LGHDT, CDR2 YNNKEL (reference sequence). The CDR3 region is CASSQVLAGKNIQYF. Written as DNA, the CDR3 is TGTGCCAGCAGCCAAGTTCTTGCAGGCAAAAACATTCAGTACTTC.

In its sample, this clonotype was seen many times. The J gene is TRBJ1-3, the V gene TRBV29-1; unclear D gene. The V gene lost 5 bases and the J gene lost 0 bases, with 8 bases spanning the gap. The CDR3 length is 13 residues. The germline V gene encodes CDR1 SQVTM and CDR2 ANQGSEA. This CDR3 reads CSVTQNSGNTIYF. CDR3 in DNA: TGCAGCGTTACACAGAACTCTGGAAACACCATATATTTT.

This clonotype occurred a few times. V usage is TRBV6-6 and J usage is TRBJ1-2; the D is unclear. The CDR3 runs to 11 residues. Germline V gene sequence: CDR1 MNHNY, CDR2 SVGAGI (reference sequence). Trimming shortened V by 5 bases and J by 9 bases, and 10 bases separated the two germline ends. The CDR3 nucleotides are TGTGCCAGCAGTACCCGTGGGAGCTACACCTTC. The encoded protein is CASSTRGSYTF.

The J gene is TRBJ2-1, the V gene TRBV28; D call uncertain. Trimming removed 7 bases at V and 4 bases at J, with 14 bases between. The CDR3 is 14 amino acids. The V gene's germline CDR1 is MDHEN and CDR2 SYDVKM. The CDR3 region has the DNA TGTGCCAGCACCATCTGGGGTACGTACAATGAGCAGTTCTTC. Protein: CASTIWGTYNEQFF.

The chain has TRBV5-1 and TRBJ1-3; D is possibly TRBD1 (6 bases). Germline V gene sequence: CDR1 SGHRS, CDR2 YFSETQ. Trimming removed 4 bases at V and 8 bases at J, with 16 bases between. The CDR3 extends over 14 amino acids. The CDR3 DNA reads TGCGCCAGCAGCATCGGGACACCCACGGACACCATATATTTT. Its protein is CASSIGTPTDTIYF.

The V gene is TRBV5-1, the J gene TRBJ2-1; 9 positions agree with TRBD2. The ends lost 1 base at V and 0 bases at J; junction bases unmatched: 11. This CDR3 spans 19 amino acids. Looked up from germline, CDR1 is SGHRS and CDR2 is YFSETQ. DNA of the CDR3: TGCGCCAGCAGCTTGTATGGTAGCGGGAGTTTAGGCTCCTACAATGAGCAGTTCTTC. Amino acids: CASSLYGSGSLGSYNEQFF.

This clonotype was seen repeatedly, ten times or more. The rearrangement uses TRBV4-2 and TRBJ1-4; a possible D gene is TRBD1 (5 bases). CDR1 is LGHNA and CDR2 is YNFKEQ in the germline V gene. The V end lost 1 base, the J end lost 6 bases, and 12 bases lay between the germline ends. The CDR3 sequence is 15 residues long. CDR3 DNA sequence: TGTGCCAGCAGCCAAGGGGGCGCGGGGGATGAAAAACTGTTTTTT. It encodes CASSQGGAGDEKLFF.

This clonotype was picked up a small number of times. The J gene is TRBJ1-3, the V gene TRBV6-1, with 10 positions matching TRBD1. V shed 4 bases, J shed 0 bases, and the junction held 9 bases outside the gene matches. Germline assignment: CDR1 MNHNS and CDR2 SASEGT. The CDR3 totals 18 residues. The CDR3 is CASSGRRGQGSSGNTIYF. The DNA for the CDR3 is TGTGCCAGCAGTGGACGAAGGGGACAGGGGAGCTCTGGAAACACCATATATTTT.

In nucleotides, the CDR3 is TGCAGTGCTGGAAGTTGGTCGGAGTATGGCTACACCTTC. Translation gives CSAGSWSEYGYTF. V usage is TRBV20-1 and J usage is TRBJ1-2, with D unclear. Germline V CDR1 and CDR2: DFQATT, SNEGSKA (reference sequence). The CDR3 is 13 amino acids. Trimming stripped 5 bases from V and 5 bases from J, with 15 bases between.

The V call is TRBV5-1, the J call TRBJ2-2; tentative D call: TRBD2 (6 bases). Germline-derived CDR1 and CDR2 are SGHRS and YFSETQ. Trimming cost V 7 bases and J 1 base, with 17 bases left between them. This CDR3 region has 16 residues. CDR3 sequence (DNA): TGCGCCAGCTCCCGAGTGGGACTTAAGAACACCGGGGAGCTGTTTTTT. Translating it yields CASSRVGLKNTGELFF.

This clonotype occurred a few times. V gene TRBV20-1 combines with J gene TRBJ2-2; weak D call: TRBD2 (6 bases). The germline gives CDR1 DFQATT, CDR2 SNEGSKA (reference sequence). This CDR3 is built from 13 residues. Trimming cost V 7 bases and J 8 bases, with 17 bases left between them. CDR3 nucleotides: TGCAGTGTTGGGGGGAAACCATCGGGGGAGCTGTTTTTT. This encodes CSVGGKPSGELFF.

This clonotype was recorded many times. The chain employs TRBV29-1 and TRBJ2-1; 8 bases map to TRBD2. V lost 6 bases, J lost 7 bases, and 5 bases stayed unmatched. The CDR3 is 12 residues long. Germline values: CDR1 SQVTM, CDR2 ANQGSEA. Here the CDR3 reads CSVVASGNEQFF. In DNA form, the CDR3 reads TGCAGCGTCGTCGCTAGCGGGAATGAGCAGTTCTTC.